A selection of T cell receptor beta chains follows, all from one sample in a study of T cells in Graves' hyperthyroidism and ophthalmopathy. TCRdb re-derived calls from the multiplex PCR reads in MiXCR, one entry per CDR3 protein. Of some 760,000 distinct CDR3 sequences listed, 14% were seen once; the top ten hold roughly 10%. The sequenced sample consisted of blood. The receptors stem from a woman between 18 and 29 years old with Graves' hyperthyroidism. Each CDR3 is given with its conserved first and last residue. D genes are given only for firm matches. Some rows have no size entry. The others give once, few or many, or a class for an expanded clone.

j_gene	v_gene	abundance	d_gene	CDR3aa	CDR3nt
TRBJ2-4	TRBV5-5	many	NA	CASSGQNIQYF	TGTGCCAGCAGCGGACAAAACATTCAGTACTTC
TRBJ2-3	TRBV27	NA	NA	CAGSLRGDTQYF	TGTGCCGGCAGTTTAAGGGGGGATACGCAGTATTTT
TRBJ2-1	TRBV27	many	NA	CASSLQRWGARYNEQFF	TGTGCCAGCAGTTTACAACGATGGGGGGCAAGATACAATGAGCAGTTCTTC
TRBJ2-1	TRBV7-3	many	NA	CASSLTRFNEQFF	TGTGCCAGCAGCTTAACTAGATTTAATGAGCAGTTCTTC
TRBJ1-2	TRBV20-1	many	TRBD1	CSAGGGGTGNYGYTF	TGCAGTGCTGGCGGGGGTGGGACAGGGAACTATGGCTACACCTTC
TRBJ2-7	TRBV29-1	many	TRBD1	CSVEDPYPLDRGQGEQYF	TGCAGCGTTGAAGATCCTTATCCCCTAGACAGGGGACAAGGCGAGCAGTACTTC
TRBJ2-7	TRBV7-9	many	TRBD1	CASSSRTGKRYEQYF	TGTGCCAGCAGCTCTCGGACAGGGAAACGCTACGAGCAGTACTTC
TRBJ1-2	TRBV6-1	NA	NA	CASRAGHRYGYTF	TGTGCCAGCCGGGCGGGACACCGCTATGGCTACACCTTC
TRBJ2-5	TRBV10-3	few	TRBD2	CAISESEAGGRETQYF	TGTGCCATCAGTGAGAGCGAAGCGGGAGGTAGAGAGACCCAGTACTTC
TRBJ2-7	TRBV27	NA	TRBD1	CASSLFGTGLYEQYF	TGTGCCAGCAGTTTATTCGGGACAGGTCTCTACGAGCAGTACTTC
TRBJ1-5	TRBV19	NA	TRBD1	CAGRQGGSQPQHF	TGTGCCGGACGACAGGGAGGGAGTCAGCCCCAGCATTTT
TRBJ1-2	TRBV29-1	NA	NA	CSTSTGNKANYGYTF	TGCAGCACATCGACAGGAAATAAGGCTAACTATGGCTACACCTTC
TRBJ2-5	TRBV12-3/TRBV12-4	few	NA	CASSSAVNLQETQYF	TGTGCCAGCAGTTCTGCGGTGAACCTGCAAGAGACCCAGTACTTC
TRBJ2-7	TRBV13	many	NA	CASSRTDPRSYEQYF	TGTGCCAGCAGCCGGACGGACCCTCGCTCCTACGAGCAGTACTTC
TRBJ2-7	TRBV12-3/TRBV12-4	NA	TRBD1	CASSLNTGGAPYEQYF	TGTGCCAGCAGTTTAAACACAGGGGGCGCCCCCTACGAGCAGTACTTC
TRBJ1-5	TRBV9	NA	NA	CASSPEVGLNQPQHF	TGTGCCAGCAGCCCGGAGGTAGGACTCAATCAGCCCCAGCATTTT
TRBJ1-2	TRBV20-1	NA	NA	CSAMGGYYGYTF	TGCAGTGCCATGGGAGGGTACTATGGCTACACCTTC
TRBJ1-1	TRBV2	many	NA	CASSTKVSGTEAFF	TGTGCCAGCAGTACAAAGGTCTCGGGCACTGAAGCTTTCTTT
TRBJ2-7	TRBV7-2	many	NA	CASSSRLAVRSYEQYF	TGTGCCAGCAGCTCCCGTTTAGCGGTTAGGTCCTACGAGCAGTACTTC
TRBJ2-2	TRBV19	NA	TRBD2	CASSGLAGAPANTGELFF	TGTGCCAGTAGTGGACTAGCGGGAGCCCCCGCGAACACCGGGGAGCTGTTTTTT
TRBJ2-1	TRBV6-1	NA	TRBD2	CASSEDRDYFSHEQFF	TGTGCCAGCAGTGAGGACCGGGACTACTTCAGCCATGAGCAGTTCTTC
TRBJ2-3	TRBV18	many	NA	CASSPRRGSPSTDTQYF	TGTGCCAGCTCACCGAGGCGAGGGTCGCCGAGCACAGATACGCAGTATTTT
TRBJ2-1	TRBV5-1	many	TRBD1	CASSLGPNRGNEQFF	TGCGCCAGCAGCTTGGGCCCCAACAGGGGGAATGAGCAGTTCTTC
TRBJ1-1	TRBV5-1	many	NA	CASSFDLSPTEAFF	TGCGCCAGCAGCTTCGACCTCTCCCCGACTGAAGCTTTCTTT
TRBJ2-3	TRBV7-7	many	NA	CASSTGIAADTQYF	TGTGCTAGCTCGACAGGGATAGCGGCAGATACGCAGTATTTT
TRBJ2-5	TRBV10-3	few	NA	CAISESGQKETQYF	TGTGCCATCAGTGAGTCAGGGCAGAAAGAGACCCAGTACTTC
TRBJ1-6	TRBV10-3	few	NA	CAHAGHNNSPLHF	TGTGCGCATGCGGGACACAATAATTCACCCCTCCACTTT
TRBJ2-7	TRBV28	few	TRBD2	CASSLGAGGERDYEQYF	TGTGCCAGCAGTTTAGGGGCTGGCGGGGAGCGGGACTACGAGCAGTACTTC
TRBJ1-3	TRBV20-1	many	NA	CSAKYGRSSGNTIYF	TGCAGTGCCAAGTACGGTAGGAGCTCTGGAAACACCATATATTTT
TRBJ2-7	TRBV19	NA	NA	CASSNPRTASYEQYF	TGTGCCAGTAGTAACCCCCGGACGGCCTCCTACGAGCAGTACTTC
TRBJ2-5	TRBV5-1	NA	NA	CASSWVGGQETQYF	TGCGCCAGCAGCTGGGTCGGGGGCCAAGAGACCCAGTACTTC
TRBJ2-2	TRBV11-2	once	NA	CASSFLRGRTGELFF	TGTGCCAGCAGCTTCCTAAGGGGAAGAACCGGGGAGCTGTTTTTT
TRBJ2-1	TRBV5-1	many	NA	CASTKGLSYNEQFF	TGCGCCAGCACTAAGGGGTTATCCTACAATGAGCAGTTCTTC
TRBJ2-7	TRBV20-1	NA	NA	CSALWPGTYEQYF	TGCAGTGCTCTTTGGCCAGGAACCTACGAGCAGTACTTC
TRBJ1-2	TRBV29-1	many	NA	CSVVAEQGSNYGYTF	TGCAGCGTTGTGGCTGAACAGGGAAGTAACTATGGCTACACCTTC
TRBJ1-1	TRBV18	NA	NA	CANSPFPGHEAGNTEAFF	TGTGCCAACTCGCCATTCCCCGGACACGAGGCTGGGAACACTGAAGCTTTCTTT
TRBJ2-5	TRBV2	many	TRBD1	CASTMDRVAETQYF	TGTGCCAGCACAATGGACAGGGTCGCCGAGACCCAGTACTTC
TRBJ2-7	TRBV30	NA	NA	CAWTLEAGAYYEQYF	TGTGCCTGGACCCTTGAGGCGGGCGCCTACTACGAGCAGTACTTC
TRBJ2-1	TRBV7-9	NA	NA	CASSLAPREQFF	TGTGCCAGCAGCTTAGCACCGCGTGAGCAGTTCTTC
TRBJ1-5	TRBV2	many	TRBD1	CASRGQGFTQPQHF	TGTGCCAGCAGGGGACAGGGATTCACTCAGCCCCAGCATTTT